Below are 23 T cell receptor beta chains sequenced from a single sample in a study of blood T cells in healthy people across ages. Then a second PCR, running roughly 7 to 11 cycles, was carried out with a sample-barcoded 5' primer and a J-beta primer mix. TCRdb analysed the 5' RACE reads with MiXCR anew, one entry per CDR3 protein. The table records some 890,000 distinct CDR3 sequences, about 27% of them present only once. These records were also assigned to another study, of T cells of mothers and their children.

The sequenced material came from blood. Every receptor here comes from a woman in her forties in good health.

This clonotype was detected ten times or more. CDR3 amino acids: CASSLVTGDYGYTF. CDR3 nucleotide sequence: TGTGCCAGCAGTTTGGTGACAGGAGACTATGGCTACACCTTC. The chain is built from TRBV28 and TRBJ1-2, with D maybe TRBD1 (6 bases). The CDR3 totals 14 residues. V lost 3 bases, J lost 3 bases, and 11 bases lay in between. The V gene's germline CDR1 is MDHEN and CDR2 SYDVKM.

With respect to this clonotype: The junction and the germline gene differ at one end; a read error may be behind it. CDR3 amino acids: CSSSYPGSNQPQHF. The CDR3, as DNA: TGTTCCAGCAGTTACCCAGGAAGCAATCAGCCCCAGCATTTT. V gene TRBV6-2 or TRBV6-3 combines with J gene TRBJ1-5; no clear D gene. The CDR3 loop spans 14 amino acids. Germline V lookup: CDR1 MNHEY, CDR2 SVGEGT.

The chain recombines TRBV6-6 with TRBJ2-3; D might be TRBD1 or TRBD2, each matching 6 bases. Looked up from germline, CDR1 is MNHNY and CDR2 is SVGAGI (reference sequence). V was trimmed by 8 bases and J by 3 bases, leaving 9 bases between them. The CDR3 contains 12 residues. CDR3 DNA: TGTGCCAGCGGGGGGCATACAGATACGCAGTATTTT. As protein: CASGGHTDTQYF.

The CDR3 is CSARVPVDYGYTF. Written as DNA, the CDR3 is TGCAGTGCTAGAGTTCCAGTGGATTATGGCTACACCTTC. V and J are TRBV20-1 and TRBJ1-2; D gene unclear. Trimming left V 1 base short and J 5 bases short, with 11 bases between. Per germline, CDR1 DFQATT and CDR2 SNEGSKA (reference sequence). This CDR3 comprises 13 residues.

This clonotype has only one observation. The chain carries TRBV4-2 and TRBJ2-7, with 8 bases that match TRBD2. Trimming cost V 2 bases and J 3 bases; bases outside gene matches: 6. The CDR3 is 15 residues long. Per germline, CDR1 LGHNA and CDR2 YNFKEQ. CDR3 in DNA: TGTGCCAGCAGCCAACAGTGGGGGACTAGCTACGAGCAGTACTTC. Translation: CASSQQWGTSYEQYF.

The chain couples TRBV7-9 to TRBJ2-7, with 7 bases that match TRBD2. Germline CDR1 reads SEHNR; CDR2 reads FQNEAQ (reference sequence). V trimming: 4 bases; J trimming: 3 bases; junction bases outside the gene matches: 6. This CDR3 comprises 14 residues. CDR3 DNA: TGTGCCAGCAGCTGGGAGCGGGGCTACTACGAGCAGTACTTC. Its protein product is CASSWERGYYEQYF.

The V call is TRBV18, the J call TRBJ2-1, with a weak D call TRBD1 (5 bases). In germline, CDR1 is KGHSH, CDR2 LQKENI. V dropped 8 bases and J dropped 4 bases, with 27 bases sitting between them. The CDR3 has 18 residues. The CDR3, as DNA: TGTGCCAGCCCACTACAGACCATGACAGCTAACCTATACAATGAGCAGTTCTTC. It is translated as CASPLQTMTANLYNEQFF.

The chain has TRBV6-2 or TRBV6-3 and TRBJ2-2; 13 nucleotides line up with TRBD2. The V segment lost 6 bases and the J segment 15 bases; nucleotides outside the gene matches: 7. This CDR3 comprises 13 residues. Germline lookup yields CDR1 MNHEY and CDR2 SVGEGT. The CDR3: CASSWTSGSMVFF. In nucleotides, the CDR3 is TGTGCCAGCAGCTGGACTAGCGGGAGCATGGTGTTTTTT.

The chain links TRBV5-1 to TRBJ2-4; D possibly matches TRBD1 or TRBD2 (5 bases each). The J call may be in error: the DNA end matches TRBJ2-7 better. The germline CDR1 and CDR2 sequences are SGHRS and YFSETQ. The CDR3 runs to 15 residues. The CDR3 spells CASSSGTLITYEQYF. The CDR3 DNA follows: TGCGCCAGCAGCTCCGGGACCTTAATTACTTACGAGCAGTACTTC.

Comment on this clonotype: At one boundary the junction diverges from the germline segment, which might be a read error. The V and J genes are TRBV10-3 and TRBJ2-2, with TRBD1 matching over 8 bases. CDR3 length equals 16 residues. The germline CDR1 and CDR2 sequences are ENHRY and SYGVKD. CDR3 sequence (DNA): TGTGCCATCAGTGAGTCCAGGGGGCTGCGAACCGGGGAGCGGTTTTTT. Its translation: CAISESRGLRTGERFF.

At least ten counts were recorded for this clonotype. This sequence joins TRBV25-1 and TRBJ2-3, with 8 positions matching TRBD1. The V gene end was trimmed by 6 bases and the J gene end by 6 bases; junction bases not matched to a gene: 5. Germline lookup yields CDR1 MGHDK and CDR2 SYGVNS. This CDR3 is built from 13 residues. In DNA form, the CDR3 reads TGTGCCAGCAGCCCGACAGGGGCGGATACGCAGTATTTT. This gives the protein CASSPTGADTQYF.

Many counts were recorded for this clonotype. V is TRBV11-3 and J is TRBJ2-3; D might be TRBD1 or TRBD2, each matching 6 bases. In germline, CDR1 is SGHNT, CDR2 YENEEA. CDR3 size: 12 residues. V was cut by 3 bases and J by 11 bases, with 12 bases left in between. This CDR3 is CASSFVGGWQYF. CDR3 coding DNA: TGTGCCAGCAGCTTCGTGGGGGGCTGGCAGTATTTT.

The chain couples TRBV20-1 to TRBJ2-3, with TRBD2 matching 12 bases. After removal of 5 bases from V and 2 bases from J, the junction contained 5 bases not matched to a gene. Germline V gene lookup returns CDR1 DFQATT and CDR2 SNEGSKA (reference sequence). This CDR3 spans 15 amino acids. DNA of the CDR3: TGCAGTGCTTCTAGACTAGCGGGGGACACAGATACGCAGTATTTT. Encoded protein: CSASRLAGDTDTQYF.

At least ten counts were recorded for this clonotype. This sequence joins TRBV29-1 and TRBJ2-1, with D tentatively TRBD2 (6 bases). The CDR3 spans 13 residues. Germline CDR1 is SQVTM and CDR2 is ANQGSEA. Trimming removed 7 bases at V and 2 bases at J, with 12 bases between. The CDR3 DNA sequence: TGCAGCGGCATAGCGGTAACCTACAATGAGCAGTTCTTC. Amino acids: CSGIAVTYNEQFF.

The chain carries TRBV4-3 and TRBJ2-2; a weak D match, TRBD1 (6 bases). The ends were cut back, 5 bases at V and 4 bases at J, with 11 bases in the middle. Germline V gene lookup returns CDR1 LGHNA and CDR2 YSLEER. This CDR3 comprises 14 residues. The CDR3 DNA reads as TGCGCCAGCAGCATTGGGGGCCTCACCGGGGAGCTGTTTTTT. Its translation: CASSIGGLTGELFF.

The table lists this clonotype with many counts. With a much larger clone just one base away, this may be a read error. The J gene is TRBJ2-7, the V gene TRBV20-1; D could derive from TRBD1 or TRBD2 (5 bases each). V was clipped by 0 bases and J by 7 bases, with 16 bases between them. Germline V gene sequence: CDR1 DFQATT, CDR2 SNEGSKA (reference sequence). This CDR3 region has 14 residues. CDR3 protein: CSAREAQGRGEQYF. The CDR3 DNA sequence: TGCAGTGCTAGAGAAGCTCAGGGCCGGGGAGAGCAGTACTTC.

This chain connects TRBV3-1 to TRBJ1-5; possibly TRBD1 for D (5 bases). The CDR3 totals 15 residues. V lost 0 bases to trimming and J lost 4 bases, with 10 bases between them. Looked up from germline, CDR1 is LGHDT and CDR2 is YNNKEL (reference sequence). CDR3 nucleotides: TGTGCCAGCAGCCAAGATCCAGGGTTAAATCAGCCCCAGCATTTT. The encoded protein is CASSQDPGLNQPQHF.

This clonotype was seen at least ten times. The chain combines TRBV7-2 with TRBJ2-5, with D possibly being TRBD2 (6 bases). Germline V CDR1 and CDR2: SGHTA, FQGNSA. The CDR3 spans 15 residues. V was trimmed by 1 base and J by 5 bases, leaving 14 bases between them. This chain's CDR3 is CASSLVQGGGETQYF. Here the CDR3 DNA reads TGTGCCAGCAGCTTAGTGCAGGGAGGAGGTGAGACCCAGTACTTC.

This clonotype was recorded a few times. V is TRBV28 and J is TRBJ1-2; no clear D gene. This CDR3 contains 15 residues. Germline V gene data show CDR1 as MDHEN and CDR2 as SYDVKM. V shed 6 bases and J shed 2 bases, with 16 bases lying between them. CDR3: CASSIPGGPNYGYTF. The DNA for the CDR3 is TGTGCCAGCAGCATTCCCGGAGGGCCAAACTATGGCTACACCTTC.

This clonotype was counted ten times or more. Relative to the germline gene, one junction end is altered; a read error may explain this. The chain recombines TRBV5-1 with TRBJ2-3, with a tentative D call TRBD1 (5 bases). Per the germline V gene, CDR1 is SGHRS and CDR2 is YFSETQ. The CDR3 has 15 amino acids. The CDR3 region is CASSLAGPSTDTQYF. CDR3 bases: TGTGCCAGCAGCTTAGCAGGGCCATCCACAGATACGCAGTATTTT. The whole variable domain, remainder taken from reference TRBV5-1 and TRBJ2-3, is KAGVTQTPRYLIKTRGQQVTLSCSPISGHRSVSWYQQTPGQGLQFLFEYFSETQRNKGNFPGRFSGRQFSNSRSEMNVSTLELGDSALYLCASSLAGPSTDTQYFGPGTRLTVL.

The sample holds many counts of this clonotype. The genes are TRBV5-1 and TRBJ2-1, with D perhaps assigned TRBD1 or TRBD2 (5 bases each). Germline CDR1 reads SGHRS; CDR2 reads YFSETQ. The CDR3 sequence is 13 residues long. Between the trimmed V and J ends, which lost 1 base and 12 bases, there was a span of 14 bases. The CDR3 loop is CASSLSGFEGQFF. DNA for the CDR3: TGCGCCAGCAGCTTGTCAGGGTTTGAGGGGCAGTTCTTC.

The chain links TRBV2 to TRBJ1-6, with TRBD1 matching 10 bases. The trim removed 8 bases at V and 10 bases at J, leaving 5 bases unmatched. Germline CDR1 is SNHLY and CDR2 is FYNNEI. The CDR3 runs 13 residues. DNA of the CDR3: TGTGCCAGCCGGGACAGGGGCGAGTCACCCCTCCACTTT. It yields the protein CASRDRGESPLHF.

The chain has TRBV28 and TRBJ2-7; D is perhaps TRBD2 (7 bases). Deletions cut 1 base from V and 2 bases from J, with 15 bases between. The CDR3 consists of 16 residues. From germline, CDR1 is MDHEN and CDR2 SYDVKM. This chain's CDR3 is CASSLFWGGQAYEQYF. In nucleotides, the CDR3 is TGTGCCAGCAGTTTATTTTGGGGGGGGCAGGCCTACGAGCAGTACTTC. The full variable domain, with the rest looked up from reference TRBV28 and TRBJ2-7, is DVKVTQSSRYLVKRTGEKVFLECVQDMDHENMFWYRQDPGLGLRLIYFSYDVKMKEKGDIPEGYSVSREKKERFSLILESASTNQTSMYLCASSLFWGGQAYEQYFGPGTRLTVT.